This T cell receptor beta chain was obtained from a study of memory CD4+ T cells and cytomegalovirus serostatus. Broader study findings: The CMV-associated TCR signature appears largely within the CD4+ memory repertoire.

TCRdb keeps only in-frame clones here, not all; method: immunoSEQ multiplex PCR. The data contain some 67,000 clones, 76% of them singletons. The sort gate was single viable CD3+CD4+CD8-CD45RO+ cells for memory CD4+ T cells. Donors' CMV status reflects serum IgG against pp150, pp28, p38, p52. The length of the CDR3 is 14 residues. Germline assignment: CDR1 SQVTM and CDR2 ANQGSEA. The V gene lost 4 bases and the J gene lost 4 bases, with 14 bases spanning the gap. Details on this clone: What it binds is unknown.

The chain combines TRBV29-1 with TRBJ1-5; a possible D gene is TRBD1 (5 bases). This receptor was taken from an adult in good health and CMV-seropositive. The sequencing sample was made of memory CD4+ T cells from blood. The CDR3 region has the DNA TGCAGCGTTGGGGAGGGGCGAGGGAATCAGCCCCAGCATTTT. Its translation: CSVGEGRGNQPQHF.